This entry features one TCR beta chain sequence. This specimen belongs to a study of neoadjuvant anti-PD-1 for oral cavity cancer. The overall study: Patients mostly received three to four biweekly nivolumab doses at 3 mg/kg before surgery.

Clones were read by immunoSEQ multiplex PCR, and TCRdb kept only the in-frame ones, dropping some. Of approximately 15,000 clones listed, 60% to 80% were seen once; the top ten hold roughly 3%. The sequence was collected from a person aged 35 to 85 with oral cavity squamous cell carcinoma. Material: PBMCs, obtained before nivolumab (anti-PD-1) treatment.

The CDR3 bases are TGTGCCACCAGCAGAGGAGAGACGCGGGGAAACACCATATATTTT. It specifies CATSRGETRGNTIYF. The chain carries TRBV15 and TRBJ1-3; D remains ambiguous. Germline-derived CDR1 and CDR2 are LNHNV and YYDKDF (reference sequence). The germline V and J ends were trimmed by 1 base and 4 bases, with 11 bases remaining between them. The CDR3 length is 15 residues.